The 12 T cell receptor beta chains reported below all come from one sample, sequenced in a study of OX40 agonist ivuxolimab in advanced cancers. Method: immunoSEQ multiplex PCR; TCRdb's copy keeps in-frame clones and lacks some. Counted here are roughly 52,000 clones, 84% occurring once; the ten biggest clones make up 0.95% to 1.5%. The material sequenced was CD4+ or CD8+ T cells sorted from blood, taken in a trial of the OX40 agonist ivuxolimab. The source is an adult with an advanced solid tumor such as melanoma, head and neck, liver or kidney cancer.

This chain uses TRBV10-3 with TRBJ2-5, with unresolved D. There are 15 residues in the CDR3. The germline CDR1 and CDR2 sequences are ENHRY and SYGVKD. V was cut by 4 bases and J by 3 bases, with 15 bases left in between. As DNA, the CDR3 is TGTGCCATCAGTGGAACGAAGGGTGGGGAAGAGACCCAGTACTTC. Translation gives CAISGTKGGEETQYF.

V is TRBV19 and J is TRBJ2-2, with 11 bases lining up with TRBD1. The V gene end was trimmed by 3 bases and the J gene end by 4 bases; junction bases not matched to a gene: 1. The CDR3 runs 15 residues. The germline gives CDR1 LNHDA, CDR2 SQIVND (reference sequence). Here the CDR3 reads CASSMGTGGTGELFF. DNA of the CDR3: TGTGCCAGTAGTATGGGGACAGGGGGCACCGGGGAGCTGTTTTTT.

The rearrangement uses TRBV28 and TRBJ1-2, with 8 nucleotides matching TRBD1. The V and J ends lost 5 bases and 3 bases, in that order; junction bases with no gene match: 5. The CDR3 spans 14 residues. CDR1 and CDR2 from the germline V gene are MDHEN and SYDVKM. CDR3 sequence: CASSPGGVHYGYTF. The CDR3 DNA reads as TGTGCCAGCAGTCCAGGGGGCGTTCACTATGGCTACACCTTC.

The chain uses TRBV28 and TRBJ2-7; tentatively, D is TRBD2 (6 bases). The length of the CDR3 is 13 residues. Germline V gene lookup returns CDR1 MDHEN and CDR2 SYDVKM. V was cut by 1 base and J by 9 bases, with 13 bases left in between. The CDR3 is CASSLSEGSGQYF. In nucleotides, the CDR3 is TGTGCCAGCAGTTTATCGGAGGGTTCAGGGCAGTACTTC.

The chain combines TRBV28 with TRBJ1-2, with unresolved D. The CDR3 runs to 16 residues. Trimming cost V 7 bases and J 0 bases, with 18 bases left between them. Germline V CDR1 and CDR2: MDHEN, SYDVKM. This CDR3 reads CASIRGGRAANYGYTF. Here the CDR3 DNA reads TGTGCCAGCATCCGAGGCGGCCGGGCGGCTAACTATGGCTACACCTTC.

The chain combines TRBV27 with TRBJ2-1; D is unclear. Trimming left V 10 bases short and J 5 bases short, with 24 bases between. CDR3 length equals 16 residues. Germline V lookup: CDR1 MNHEY, CDR2 SMNVEV (reference sequence). For the CDR3, the DNA is TGTGCCACCCGTTTTGGTGTTCTTGGCGGCCACAATGAGCAGTTCTTC. This translates into CATRFGVLGGHNEQFF.

The rearrangement joins TRBV11-2 to TRBJ1-2, with D hard to call. From germline, CDR1 is SGHAT and CDR2 FQNNGV. The CDR3 runs to 14 residues. V dropped 3 bases and J dropped 8 bases, with 16 bases sitting between them. CDR3 sequence (DNA): TGTGCCAGCAGCTTTAAAGCTAGTCGAACAGGCTACACCTTC. Amino acid sequence: CASSFKASRTGYTF.

In its sample, this clone was seen a few times. This chain uses TRBV4-2 with TRBJ1-2, with D tentatively TRBD1 (5 bases). CDR1 and CDR2 from the germline V gene are LGHNA and YNFKEQ. The germline V and J ends were trimmed by 0 bases and 8 bases, with 10 bases remaining between them. The CDR3 is 13 amino acids. CDR3 DNA sequence: TGTGCCAGCAGCCAAGAACAGGTCCAGGGCTACACCTTC. Its translation: CASSQEQVQGYTF.

The chain uses TRBV4-1 and TRBJ2-2, with 9 bases fitting TRBD2. V shed 11 bases, J shed 5 bases, and the junction held 12 bases outside the gene matches. This CDR3 comprises 15 residues. Germline V CDR1 and CDR2: MGHRA, YSYEKL. The CDR3 DNA reads as TGCGCCGTTAAAATAGCGGGAGAAAGGACCGGGGAGCTGTTTTTT. Its protein product is CAVKIAGERTGELFF.

The rearrangement joins TRBV4-3 to TRBJ2-3; tentatively, D is TRBD2 (5 bases). CDR1 and CDR2 from the germline V gene are LGHNA and YSLEER. The germline V and J ends were trimmed by 0 bases and 0 bases, with 7 bases remaining between them. The CDR3 has 15 amino acids. The DNA of the CDR3 is TGCGCCAGCAGCCAAGATAAGCGGAGCACAGATACGCAGTATTTT. This encodes CASSQDKRSTDTQYF.

The chain carries TRBV28 and TRBJ2-7; D is perhaps TRBD1 (6 bases). Germline CDR1 reads MDHEN; CDR2 reads SYDVKM. The CDR3 has 16 amino acids. Trimming removed 3 bases at V and 1 base at J, with 16 bases between. CDR3 residues: CASSFSLTGLSYEQYF. The CDR3 nucleotides are TGTGCCAGCAGTTTTAGCCTTACAGGGTTATCCTACGAGCAGTACTTC.

The chain recombines TRBV28 with TRBJ1-3; D is undetermined. V dropped 3 bases and J dropped 7 bases, with 4 bases sitting between them. The germline CDR1 and CDR2 sequences are MDHEN and SYDVKM. The CDR3 covers 11 residues. CDR3 bases: TGTGCCAGCAGTTTTGTGAACACCATATATTTT. The encoded protein is CASSFVNTIYF.